This entry features one TCR beta chain sequence. The germline CDR1 and CDR2 sequences are SGHVS and FQNEAQ. This CDR3 has 14 residues. Trimming at V came to 3 bases and at J to 6 bases, leaving 2 bases not matched to a gene. This sample was included in a study of T cell changes during pregnancy in multiple sclerosis. Assay: immunoSEQ multiplex PCR; the TCRdb copy retains only in-frame clones and omits some. Of roughly 40,000 clones listed, around 90% are singletons. The chain carries TRBV7-8 and TRBJ2-3, with 11 bases identical to TRBD2. The sequence came from a female donor in good health, enrolled as a control in a pregnancy study. The sample in question was CD4+ T cells from peripheral blood mononuclear cells, obtained in the second trimester of pregnancy. The CDR3 DNA is TGTGCCAGCAGCTTTAGCGGGGGGGGCGATACGCAGTATTTT. This sequence encodes CASSFSGGGDTQYF.